Following are 3 T cell receptor beta chains from one sample sequenced in a study of blood T cell repertoires in COVID-19. The data were produced by immunoSEQ multiplex PCR, yet TCRdb's version contains in-frame clones alone and is incomplete. The data contain tens of thousands of clones, approximately 80% of them seen just once; the ten biggest clones take up about 3.8%. The sample comprised peripheral blood. These receptors all come from a woman aged 55-70 years with acute or convalescent COVID-19.

This chain joins TRBV7-3 and TRBJ2-1; 7 nucleotides match TRBD1. Germline V gene data show CDR1 as SGHTA and CDR2 as FQGTGA. The junction had 4 bases not matched to a gene; V was cut back by 5 bases and J by 3 bases. This CDR3 is built from 14 residues. This CDR3 reads CASSPGQFYNEQFF. CDR3 bases: TGTGCCAGCAGCCCGGGACAGTTCTACAATGAGCAGTTCTTC.

This clone has more than one count but fewer than ten. The chain couples TRBV7-6 to TRBJ1-2, with a possible D match to TRBD1 (5 bases). Per germline, CDR1 SGHVS and CDR2 FNYEAQ. There are 15 residues in the CDR3. Trimming removed 5 bases at V and 3 bases at J, with 16 bases between. The DNA for the CDR3 is TGTGCCAGCAGCCCCTCATCCGGAGGGGACTATGGCTACACCTTC. Its translation: CASSPSSGGDYGYTF.

The chain uses TRBV7-3 and TRBJ2-1; D not resolved. This CDR3 region has 14 residues. Trimming stripped 2 bases from V and 6 bases from J, with 11 bases between. Per germline, CDR1 SGHTA and CDR2 FQGTGA. The CDR3 DNA sequence: TGTGCCAGCAGCTTATCCCCTACCCGCAATGAGCAGTTCTTC. Amino acid sequence: CASSLSPTRNEQFF.